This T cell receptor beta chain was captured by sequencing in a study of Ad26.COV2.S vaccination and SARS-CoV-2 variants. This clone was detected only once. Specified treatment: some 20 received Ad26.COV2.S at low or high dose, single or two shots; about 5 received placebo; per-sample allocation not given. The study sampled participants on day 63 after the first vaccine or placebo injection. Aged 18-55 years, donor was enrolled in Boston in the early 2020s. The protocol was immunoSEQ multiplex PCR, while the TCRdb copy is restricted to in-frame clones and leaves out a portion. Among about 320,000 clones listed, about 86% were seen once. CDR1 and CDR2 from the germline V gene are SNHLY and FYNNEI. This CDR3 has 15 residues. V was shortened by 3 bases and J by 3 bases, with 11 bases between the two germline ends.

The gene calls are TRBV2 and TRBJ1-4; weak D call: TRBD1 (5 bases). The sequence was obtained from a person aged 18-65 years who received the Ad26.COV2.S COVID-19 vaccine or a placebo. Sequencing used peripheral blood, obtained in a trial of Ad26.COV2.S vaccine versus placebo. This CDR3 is CASSDPGRPNEKLFF. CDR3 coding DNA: TGTGCCAGCAGTGATCCGGGACGGCCTAATGAAAAACTGTTTTTT. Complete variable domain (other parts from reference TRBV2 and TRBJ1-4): EPEVTQTPSHQVTQMGQEVILRCVPISNHLYFYWYRQILGQKVEFLVSFYNNEISEKSEIFDDQFSVERPDGSNFTLKIRSTKLEDSAMYFCASSDPGRPNEKLFFGSGTQLSVL.